The 11 T cell receptor beta chains below were found in one sample sequenced in a study of blood T cell repertoires in COVID-19. Using immunoSEQ multiplex PCR, the repertoire was profiled, and TCRdb retains in-frame clones only, with some absent. Counted here are 330,000 or so clones, roughly 87% occurring once; the ten biggest clones make up 2.5% to 3%. The sequenced sample was PBMCs or T cells enriched from blood (not recorded which). All receptors derive from a young woman who had recovered from COVID-19.

The gene calls are TRBV20-1 and TRBJ2-6; D might be TRBD1 (5 bases). In germline, CDR1 is DFQATT, CDR2 SNEGSKA (reference sequence). V was shortened by 3 bases and J by 3 bases, with 6 bases between the two germline ends. The length of the CDR3 is 13 residues. The CDR3 DNA reads as TGCAGTGCTAGTGACAGTGGGGCCAACGTCCTGACTTTC. It yields the protein CSASDSGANVLTF.

The chain joins TRBV1 to TRBJ1-6. TRBV1 is assigned pseudogene status. The length of the CDR3 is 12 residues. The CDR3 region has the DNA TGCACCAGCAGTTCCCTAAATTCACCCCTCCACTTT. Translated, it gives CTSSSLNSPLHF.

The gene calls are TRBV7-9 and TRBJ1-2, with 10 bases aligning to TRBD1. Germline V gene lookup returns CDR1 SEHNR and CDR2 FQNEAQ (reference sequence). The CDR3 is made up of 14 amino acids. V gave up 5 bases and J gave up 7 bases; unmatched junction bases: 7. The CDR3 sequence: CASSQTGGSGGYTF. In nucleotides, the CDR3 is TGTGCCAGCAGCCAGACAGGGGGCTCGGGTGGCTACACCTTC.

V is TRBV23-1 and J is TRBJ1-2; D might be TRBD1 (5 bases). TRBV23-1 is identified as an open reading frame with a role that is uncertain. This CDR3 has 15 residues. V lost 3 bases and J 4 bases, leaving 15 bases between the germline ends. Written as DNA, the CDR3 is TGCGCCAGCAGTCATTTCGGGGGAGCATTCTATGGCTACACCTTC. Its translation: CASSHFGGAFYGYTF.

V is TRBV2 and J is TRBJ2-5, with a possible D match to TRBD2 (6 bases). CDR1 and CDR2 (germline): SNHLY, FYNNEI. The CDR3 extends over 14 amino acids. V lost 6 bases, J lost 5 bases, and 16 bases lay in between. CDR3 residues: CASREGAPRETQYF. The CDR3 bases are TGTGCCAGCAGGGAGGGAGCCCCGCGGGAGACCCAGTACTTC. Complete variable domain (other parts from reference TRBV2 and TRBJ2-5): EPEVTQTPSHQVTQMGQEVILRCVPISNHLYFYWYRQILGQKVEFLVSFYNNEISEKSEIFDDQFSVERPDGSNFTLKIRSTKLEDSAMYFCASREGAPRETQYFGPGTRLLVL.

This rearrangement joins TRBV28 to TRBJ2-7, with 7 bases aligning to TRBD1. With 8 bases clipped from V and 5 bases from J, the junction kept 6 bases outside the gene matches. This CDR3 has 12 amino acids. Germline V gene data show CDR1 as MDHEN and CDR2 as SYDVKM. CDR3 loop: CASSGGADEQYF. The DNA of the CDR3 is TGTGCCAGCTCAGGGGGTGCGGACGAGCAGTACTTC. The whole variable domain, remainder taken from reference TRBV28 and TRBJ2-7, is DVKVTQSSRYLVKRTGEKVFLECVQDMDHENMFWYRQDPGLGLRLIYFSYDVKMKEKGDIPEGYSVSREKKERFSLILESASTNQTSMYLCASSGGADEQYFGPGTRLTVT.

The chain has TRBV5-4 and TRBJ1-1; D gene ambiguous. Germline CDR1 SGHNT, CDR2 YYREEE (reference sequence). This CDR3 has 15 residues. V dropped 4 bases and J dropped 0 bases, with 13 bases sitting between them. CDR3 sequence: CASSPSLIMNTEAFF. The CDR3, as DNA: TGTGCCAGCAGCCCGAGCCTTATTATGAACACTGAAGCTTTCTTT.

This clone came up once. The chain uses TRBV9 and TRBJ2-5, with D perhaps TRBD1 (6 bases). This CDR3 contains 15 residues. The germline gives CDR1 SGDLS, CDR2 YYNGEE. V dropped 3 bases and J dropped 1 base, with 13 bases sitting between them. In DNA, the CDR3 is TGTGCCAGCAGCGGCTCCGGACAGCCCCAAGAGACCCAGTACTTC. Protein sequence: CASSGSGQPQETQYF.

This rearrangement joins TRBV28 to TRBJ1-5, with a possible D match to TRBD1 (6 bases). V was trimmed by 11 bases and J by 0 bases, leaving 11 bases between them. In germline, CDR1 is MDHEN, CDR2 SYDVKM. The CDR3 contains 13 residues. This chain's CDR3 is CAGGALSNQPQHF. In DNA, the CDR3 is TGTGCCGGGGGGGCCCTTAGCAATCAGCCCCAGCATTTT.

This sequence joins TRBV2 and TRBJ2-5; 12 bases are a match to TRBD2. The length of the CDR3 is 16 residues. The V gene end was trimmed by 1 base and the J gene end by 2 bases; junction bases not matched to a gene: 2. Germline V gene sequence: CDR1 SNHLY, CDR2 FYNNEI. The CDR3 loop reads CASSEGTSGVQETQYF. The CDR3 DNA follows: TGTGCCAGCAGTGAAGGGACTAGCGGGGTACAAGAGACCCAGTACTTC.

Remarks on this clone: Other DNA sequences in the sample encode the same CDR3. This chain connects TRBV28 to TRBJ1-1; D is unresolved. Trimming removed 8 bases from V and 5 bases from J, with 9 bases in between. Germline V gene lookup returns CDR1 MDHEN and CDR2 SYDVKM. This CDR3 has 11 amino acids. In nucleotides, the CDR3 is TGTGCCAGCGCCCGAGGGACTGAAGCTTTCTTT. This gives the protein CASARGTEAFF.